What follows are 17 T cell receptor beta chains derived from one specimen sequenced in a study of shared clonotypes between healthy human individuals. The repertoire was sequenced with immunoSEQ multiplex PCR; TCRdb's copy has only in-frame clones and lacks some. This repertoire shows over 800,000 clones, 80% to 95% found once; its top ten account for approximately 25%. Terminally differentiated effector memory CD45RA+ cells were excluded by CCR7 positive selection of CD45RO-negative cells. The sequenced sample consisted of naive CD8+ T cells sorted from blood. Every receptor here comes from a man aged 30-40 years in good health.

This chain's CDR3 is CASSLGTGGSYEQYF. The CDR3 DNA sequence: TGTGCCAGCAGCTTAGGGACAGGGGGCTCCTACGAGCAGTACTTC. The chain recombines TRBV13 with TRBJ2-7, with 9 bases fitting TRBD1. V gave up 0 bases and J gave up 0 bases; unmatched junction bases: 0. Germline CDR1 reads PRHDT; CDR2 reads FYEKMQ (reference sequence). The CDR3 consists of 15 residues.

The chain employs TRBV11-2 and TRBJ2-1; 8 nucleotides match TRBD1. CDR3 length: 15 amino acids. The ends lost 4 bases at V and 2 bases at J; junction bases unmatched: 4. Looked up from germline, CDR1 is SGHAT and CDR2 is FQNNGV. Written as DNA, the CDR3 is TGTGCCAGCAGCTCCGGGACAGGACCCTACAATGAGCAGTTCTTC. Translated, it gives CASSSGTGPYNEQFF.

The chain joins TRBV15 to TRBJ2-1; 8 nucleotides line up with TRBD2. Germline lookup yields CDR1 LNHNV and CDR2 YYDKDF (reference sequence). CDR3 length: 18 residues. V lost 3 bases, J lost 9 bases, and 19 bases stayed unmatched. This CDR3 is CATSSREGTLAGRTEQFF. The CDR3 DNA is TGTGCCACCAGCAGCAGAGAAGGGACTCTAGCGGGCCGCACTGAGCAGTTCTTC.

The chain combines TRBV5-4 with TRBJ2-5; D perhaps matches TRBD1 (6 bases). The CDR3 length is 15 residues. V lost 2 bases, J lost 2 bases, and 13 bases lay in between. Germline values: CDR1 SGHNT, CDR2 YYREEE (reference sequence). The CDR3 sequence: CASSFRLRGQETQYF. CDR3 bases: TGTGCCAGCAGCTTCCGTTTAAGGGGGCAAGAGACCCAGTACTTC.

This clone appeared once. V and J are TRBV27 and TRBJ2-1; TRBD1 might be the D (6 bases). The CDR3 consists of 14 residues. Trimming shortened V by 6 bases and J by 8 bases, and 17 bases separated the two germline ends. Germline-derived CDR1 and CDR2 are MNHEY and SMNVEV (reference sequence). The CDR3 nucleotides read TGTGCCAGCAGACCGGGACATGACACAGATGAGCAGTTCTTC. It codes for CASRPGHDTDEQFF.

The chain has TRBV7-2 and TRBJ1-2; 11 bases are shared with TRBD1. Per the germline V gene, CDR1 is SGHTA and CDR2 is FQGNSA. V shed 8 bases, J shed 5 bases, and the junction held 10 bases outside the gene matches. The CDR3 is 15 residues long. CDR3 in amino acids: CASRPRDRGGYGYTF. CDR3 sequence (DNA): TGTGCCAGCCGACCGCGGGACAGGGGGGGATATGGCTACACCTTC.

This chain joins TRBV9 and TRBJ2-2; TRBD2 aligns across 9 bases. Trimming removed 4 bases from V and 2 bases from J; junction bases left unmatched: 9. The CDR3 runs 17 residues. Germline values: CDR1 SGDLS, CDR2 YYNGEE. In DNA, the CDR3 is TGTGCCAGCAGCTTGAGCGGGACTAGCCCAAACACCGGGGAGCTGTTTTTT. Amino acids: CASSLSGTSPNTGELFF.

This chain joins TRBV28 and TRBJ1-2, with 10 bases identical to TRBD1. The junction had 3 bases not matched to a gene; V was cut back by 6 bases and J by 2 bases. The CDR3 extends over 14 amino acids. The germline gives CDR1 MDHEN, CDR2 SYDVKM. In nucleotides, the CDR3 is TGTGCCAGCAGCATGGACAGGGGGAACTATGGCTACACCTTC. Translation: CASSMDRGNYGYTF.

The rearrangement joins TRBV30 to TRBJ1-5; D may be TRBD1 (5 bases). This CDR3 spans 13 amino acids. Trimming stripped 5 bases from V and 3 bases from J, with 11 bases between. Germline V gene data show CDR1 as GTSNPN and CDR2 as SVGIG (reference sequence). The CDR3 region has the DNA TGTGCCTGGGTCGACAGACCCAATCAGCCCCAGCATTTT. Protein: CAWVDRPNQPQHF.

The rearrangement links TRBV6-1 to TRBJ1-5, with D unresolved. This CDR3 has 16 amino acids. CDR1 and CDR2 (germline): MNHNS, SASEGT. Trimming removed 2 bases at V and 0 bases at J, with 11 bases between. CDR3 sequence: CASSEWARSSNQPQHF. CDR3 DNA: TGTGCCAGCAGTGAATGGGCCCGCAGTAGCAATCAGCCCCAGCATTTT.

This clone showed up just once. This sequence joins TRBV6-1 and TRBJ1-1; the D is unclear. The CDR3 has 13 residues. Trimming removed 7 bases from V and 6 bases from J, with 15 bases in between. Per the germline V gene, CDR1 is MNHNS and CDR2 is SASEGT. In DNA, the CDR3 is TGTGCCAGCACCCTACCGGGGTTCGCTGAAGCTTTCTTT. Encoded protein: CASTLPGFAEAFF.

About this clone itself: This may arise from a read error, as a much more abundant clone is one base away. CDR3 protein: CASSLGGDTQYF. The CDR3 coding sequence is TGTGCCAGCAGCTTGGGGGGGGATACGCAGTATTTT. The chain recombines TRBV5-4 with TRBJ2-3, with D tentatively TRBD1 or TRBD2 (5 bases each). The CDR3 spans 12 residues. The V gene's germline CDR1 is SGHNT and CDR2 YYREEE (reference sequence). Between the trimmed V and J ends, which lost 0 bases and 6 bases, there was a span of 5 bases.

The rearrangement uses TRBV9 and TRBJ2-2; possibly TRBD1 for D (6 bases). CDR3 length: 15 amino acids. V gave up 3 bases and J gave up 0 bases, with 9 bases separating them. Germline CDR1 is SGDLS and CDR2 is YYNGEE. The CDR3 DNA is TGTGCCAGCAGCGCCGGGACAACGAACACCGGGGAGCTGTTTTTT. Translating it yields CASSAGTTNTGELFF.

The V gene is TRBV28, the J gene TRBJ2-7; the match to TRBD1 covers 10 bases. The V gene end was trimmed by 6 bases and the J gene end by 2 bases; junction bases not matched to a gene: 13. The CDR3 has 17 residues. Per the germline V gene, CDR1 is MDHEN and CDR2 is SYDVKM. The CDR3 loop is CASRFRQGAPPTYEQYF. In DNA form, the CDR3 reads TGTGCCAGCAGGTTTAGACAGGGGGCGCCACCTACCTACGAGCAGTACTTC.

The chain uses TRBV19 and TRBJ2-7, with 9 nucleotides matching TRBD2. CDR1 and CDR2 (germline): LNHDA, SQIVND (reference sequence). V shed 3 bases and J 0 bases; nucleotides not matched to a gene: 6. The CDR3 runs to 16 residues. The CDR3 region is CASSISAGGSSYEQYF. The CDR3 bases are TGTGCCAGTAGTATCTCAGCGGGAGGTAGCTCCTACGAGCAGTACTTC.

The chain has TRBV7-2 and TRBJ2-7; TRBD2 matches at 10 bases. The germline V gene has CDR1 SGHTA and CDR2 FQGNSA. CDR3 length: 19 residues. V was clipped by 5 bases and J by 3 bases; unmatched bases: 19. The CDR3 DNA follows: TGTGCCAGCAGCCCCCTTTTCCCTGCTAGCGGGAGATCTGACTACGAGCAGTACTTC. Its protein product is CASSPLFPASGRSDYEQYF. Full variable domain (rest looked up from reference TRBV7-2 and TRBJ2-7): GAGVSQSPSNKVTEKGKDVELRCDPISGHTALYWYRQSLGQGLEFLIYFQGNSAPDKSGLPSDRFSAERTGGSVSTLTIQRTQQEDSAVYLCASSPLFPASGRSDYEQYFGPGTRLTVT.

The chain employs TRBV7-2 and TRBJ2-3; D is unresolved. The CDR3 spans 15 residues. V was pared by 1 base and J by 1 base, with 9 bases between. Germline V gene data show CDR1 as SGHTA and CDR2 as FQGNSA. The CDR3 spells CASSLGPFGTDTQYF. CDR3 coding DNA: TGTGCCAGCAGCTTAGGCCCCTTTGGCACAGATACGCAGTATTTT.